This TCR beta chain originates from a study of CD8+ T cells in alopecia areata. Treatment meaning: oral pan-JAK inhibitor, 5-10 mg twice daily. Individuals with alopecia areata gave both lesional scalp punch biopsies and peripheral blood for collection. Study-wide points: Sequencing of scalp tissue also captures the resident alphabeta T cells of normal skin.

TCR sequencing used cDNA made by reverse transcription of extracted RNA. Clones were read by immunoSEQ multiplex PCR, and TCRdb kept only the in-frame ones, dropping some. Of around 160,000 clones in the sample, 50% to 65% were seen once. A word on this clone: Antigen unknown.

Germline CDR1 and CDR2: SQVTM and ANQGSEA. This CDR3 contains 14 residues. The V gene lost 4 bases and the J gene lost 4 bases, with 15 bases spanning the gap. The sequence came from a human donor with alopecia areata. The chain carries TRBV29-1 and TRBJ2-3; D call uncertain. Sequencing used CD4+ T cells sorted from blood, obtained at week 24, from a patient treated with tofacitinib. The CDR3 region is CSVAAGRGADTQYF. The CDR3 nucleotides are TGCAGCGTTGCCGCAGGACGAGGCGCAGATACGCAGTATTTT.